These 15 T cell receptor beta chains were sequenced from one sample in a study of cytomegalovirus exposure and HLA in healthy donors. PCR used 60 Vbeta primers and 13 Jbeta primers. Only in-frame clones appear in the TCRdb table, and some are missing; sequencing was by immunoSEQ multiplex PCR. Of some 160,000 clones in the sample, around 85% were seen once. The sequenced material came from PBMCs. These receptors were collected from a male donor in good health and CMV-seronegative.

This clone was seen a few times. The V gene is TRBV7-9, the J gene TRBJ1-5; 8 bases match TRBD1. V lost 5 bases, J lost 5 bases, and 8 bases stayed unmatched. The CDR3 is 15 residues long. Germline V CDR1 and CDR2: SEHNR, FQNEAQ (reference sequence). The CDR3 region has the DNA TGTGCCAGCAGCCGGACAGGGTTGGACTATCAGCCCCAGCATTTT. Translated, it gives CASSRTGLDYQPQHF.

The chain joins TRBV5-1 to TRBJ1-2; 9 bases agree with TRBD1. Germline lookup yields CDR1 SGHRS and CDR2 YFSETQ. CDR3 size: 16 residues. V was pared by 0 bases and J by 6 bases, with 9 bases of the junction left unmatched. CDR3 sequence reads: CASSLALATGGNGYTF. Here the CDR3 DNA reads TGCGCCAGCAGCTTGGCTCTTGCGACAGGGGGGAATGGCTACACCTTC.

The chain uses TRBV15 and TRBJ1-1, with D perhaps matching TRBD1 (5 bases). The CDR3 is made up of 14 amino acids. Trimming took 1 base from V and 11 from J, leaving 17 bases between them. CDR1 is LNHNV and CDR2 is YYDKDF in the germline V gene (reference sequence). CDR3 bases: TGTGCCACCAGCAGAGGTGGACAACTCGAAGCGGCTTTCTTT. It is translated as CATSRGGQLEAAFF.

The chain's CDR3 is CASSLSTGEQYF. CDR3 DNA sequence: TGTGCCAGCAGTTTAAGTACAGGGGAGCAGTACTTC. This rearrangement joins TRBV27 to TRBJ2-7, with TRBD1 as a possible D gene (6 bases). Germline CDR1 reads MNHEY; CDR2 reads SMNVEV (reference sequence). This CDR3 spans 12 amino acids. V was clipped by 2 bases and J by 7 bases, with 9 bases between them.

DNA for the CDR3: TGTGCCAGCTCGTCCCTCGGGACAGGGGAGACTGAAGCTTTCTTT. Its translation is CASSSLGTGETEAFF. V usage is TRBV18 and J usage is TRBJ1-1, with TRBD1 matching 10 bases. J gave up 5 bases and V 6 bases, and 9 bases lay outside the gene matches. The CDR3 loop spans 15 amino acids. The germline V gene encodes CDR1 KGHSH and CDR2 LQKENI.

V and J are TRBV7-7 and TRBJ2-1; a weak D match, TRBD1 (6 bases). With 5 bases removed from V and 0 bases from J, the gap between germline ends came to 14 bases. CDR3 length: 16 residues. CDR1 SSHAT and CDR2 FNYEAQ come from the germline V gene (reference sequence). The CDR3 protein is CASSATTGSSYNEQFF. As DNA, the CDR3 is TGTGCCAGCAGCGCGACAACAGGGAGCTCCTACAATGAGCAGTTCTTC. Full variable domain (outside the CDR3, taken from reference TRBV7-7 and TRBJ2-1): GAGVSQSPRYKVTKRGQDVTLRCDPISSHATLYWYQQALGQGPEFLTYFNYEAQPDKSGLPSDRFSAERPEGSISTLTIQRTEQRDSAMYRCASSATTGSSYNEQFFGPGTRLTVL.

The rearrangement links TRBV29-1 to TRBJ2-3; D remains ambiguous. The CDR3 sequence is 14 residues long. Germline values: CDR1 SQVTM, CDR2 ANQGSEA. V lost 0 bases to trimming and J lost 4 bases, with 11 bases between them. The CDR3 nucleotides read TGCAGCGTTGAAGAATATGTCACAGCAGATACGCAGTATTTT. Translation gives CSVEEYVTADTQYF.

This clone came up once. The chain has TRBV6-1 and TRBJ1-1; D ambiguous. The germline CDR1 and CDR2 sequences are MNHNS and SASEGT. V was clipped by 1 base and J by 4 bases, with 13 bases between them. The CDR3 covers 15 residues. CDR3 sequence: CASSEGPFRSTEAFF. The CDR3 DNA sequence: TGTGCCAGCAGTGAAGGCCCCTTTCGGTCCACTGAAGCTTTCTTT.

This clone has just a few counts. The chain combines TRBV6-5 with TRBJ2-1, with a weak D call TRBD2 (5 bases). In germline, CDR1 is MNHEY, CDR2 SVGAGI. V was clipped by 6 bases and J by 8 bases, with 17 bases between them. The CDR3 sequence is 14 residues long. The CDR3 nucleotides are TGTGCCAGCAGCCACATCCTTCGGGGAGATGAGCAGTTCTTC. Residues: CASSHILRGDEQFF.

Only a few counts were recorded for this clone. V usage is TRBV19 and J usage is TRBJ1-6; D is possibly TRBD1 (5 bases). Trimming pared 1 base from V and 7 bases from J, leaving 8 bases between. This CDR3 is built from 14 residues. Germline CDR1 and CDR2: LNHDA and SQIVND (reference sequence). The chain's CDR3 is CASSIGQKNSPLHF. The DNA of the CDR3 is TGTGCCAGTAGTATAGGACAGAAAAATTCACCCCTCCACTTT.

The chain links TRBV7-2 to TRBJ2-7; tentatively, D is TRBD2 (6 bases). CDR1 is SGHTA, CDR2 FQGNSA, per germline. V lost 5 bases and J 3 bases, leaving 11 bases between the germline ends. The CDR3 extends over 13 amino acids. The CDR3 bases are TGTGCCAGCAGCCGAGTCGGGGGCTACGAGCAGTACTTC. It codes for CASSRVGGYEQYF.

The chain recombines TRBV6-5 with TRBJ2-4, with 7 bases aligning to TRBD1. CDR1 and CDR2 (germline): MNHEY, SVGAGI. The V gene end was trimmed by 5 bases and the J gene end by 2 bases; junction bases not matched to a gene: 3. This CDR3 comprises 14 residues. The CDR3 is CASSTQGTKNIQYF. The DNA of the CDR3 is TGTGCCAGCAGTACACAGGGGACCAAAAACATTCAGTACTTC.

The genes are TRBV6-1 and TRBJ2-7, with D possibly matching TRBD1 (6 bases). Germline values: CDR1 MNHNS, CDR2 SASEGT. Trimming cost V 7 bases and J 1 base, with 14 bases left between them. The CDR3 is 14 amino acids. CDR3 in amino acids: CASIARGSSYEQYF. In DNA form, the CDR3 reads TGTGCCAGCATTGCCAGGGGTTCTTCCTACGAGCAGTACTTC.

The chain carries TRBV5-1 and TRBJ1-2; 8 nucleotides line up with TRBD1. The germline V gene has CDR1 SGHRS and CDR2 YFSETQ. The J segment lost 0 bases and the V segment lost 1 base, leaving 2 bases of the junction unmatched. The CDR3 is 15 residues long. The CDR3 DNA follows: TGCGCCAGCAGCTTGCAGGGGGCGTCTAACTATGGCTACACCTTC. Its translation is CASSLQGASNYGYTF.

A few counts support this clone. This chain links TRBV28 with TRBJ2-7, with no clear D. The CDR3 extends over 11 amino acids. V was clipped by 11 bases and J by 0 bases, with 8 bases between them. Germline lookup yields CDR1 MDHEN and CDR2 SYDVKM. CDR3 loop: CAGSSSYEQYF. The CDR3 DNA follows: TGTGCCGGGTCTAGCTCCTACGAGCAGTACTTC.